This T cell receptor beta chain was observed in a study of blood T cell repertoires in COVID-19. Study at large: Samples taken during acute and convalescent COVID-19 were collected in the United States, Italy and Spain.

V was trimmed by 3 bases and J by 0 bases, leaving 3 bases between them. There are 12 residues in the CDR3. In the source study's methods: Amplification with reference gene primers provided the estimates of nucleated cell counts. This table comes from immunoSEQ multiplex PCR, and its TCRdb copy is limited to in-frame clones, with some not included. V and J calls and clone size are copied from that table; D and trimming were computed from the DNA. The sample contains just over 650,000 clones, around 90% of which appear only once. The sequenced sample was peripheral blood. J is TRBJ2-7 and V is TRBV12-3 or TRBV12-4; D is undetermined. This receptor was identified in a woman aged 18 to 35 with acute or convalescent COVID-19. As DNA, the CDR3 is TGTGCCAGCAGTTTTTACTCCTACGAGCAGTACTTC. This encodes CASSFYSYEQYF.